The 8 T cell receptor beta chains presented below share a single source sample, sequenced in a study of T cells in Graves' hyperthyroidism and ophthalmopathy. Amplification targeted TCR beta CDR3 regions from RNA transcripts. Primed by the HTBI set, a first-round RT-PCR was run on the TCR CDR3. TCRdb called the multiplex PCR reads again in MiXCR, with one record for every CDR3 protein. There are some 600,000 distinct CDR3 sequences in the sample; about 15% occur only once, and roughly 6.2% lies in the top ten. The sequenced sample was blood. The source is a woman in her twenties or thirties with Graves' hyperthyroidism that later progressed to Graves' ophthalmopathy.

This clonotype has ten or more counts. The chain employs TRBV20-1 and TRBJ1-4; maybe TRBD1 (5 bases). CDR1 and CDR2 from the germline V gene are DFQATT and SNEGSKA (reference sequence). The CDR3 is 14 residues long. Trimming took 6 bases from V and 7 from J, leaving 18 bases between them. CDR3 residues: CSAPLGVVGEKLFF. CDR3 nucleotide sequence: TGCAGTGCCCCCTTGGGGGTTGTGGGTGAAAAACTGTTTTTT.

This clonotype was counted ten times or more. This chain joins TRBV10-3 and TRBJ2-2, with a tentative D call TRBD1 (6 bases). Germline loops: CDR1 ENHRY, CDR2 SYGVKD. The CDR3 sequence is 14 residues long. The ends were cut back, 7 bases at V and 4 bases at J, with 13 bases in the middle. The CDR3: CAITPDSSTGELFF. CDR3 nucleotide sequence: TGTGCCATCACCCCGGACAGCTCCACCGGGGAGCTGTTTTTT.

This clonotype was observed many times. The V and J genes are TRBV7-9 and TRBJ2-1; perhaps TRBD2 as D (5 bases). Trimming shortened V by 3 bases and J by 7 bases, and 10 bases separated the two germline ends. The V gene's germline CDR1 is SEHNR and CDR2 FQNEAQ (reference sequence). CDR3 length: 13 amino acids. The CDR3 DNA is TGTGCCAGCAGCTTGTACACTAGAAATGAGCAGTTCTTC. This sequence encodes CASSLYTRNEQFF.

This clonotype was picked up a small number of times. The chain combines TRBV5-6 with TRBJ2-1, with 8 bases aligning to TRBD1. This CDR3 has 15 amino acids. Germline CDR1 reads SGHDT; CDR2 reads YYEEEE. V dropped 0 bases and J dropped 6; count of bases not matched to a gene: 5. DNA for the CDR3: TGTGCCAGCAGCTTGGCAGGGGGCTGGGTCAATGAGCAGTTCTTC. Encoded protein: CASSLAGGWVNEQFF.

The chain recombines TRBV5-6 with TRBJ1-6, with 7 positions matching TRBD1. V was clipped by 1 base and J by 8 bases; unmatched bases: 6. The CDR3 is 15 amino acids. From germline, CDR1 is SGHDT and CDR2 YYEEEE. CDR3 sequence (DNA): TGTGCCAGCAGCTTGAGGGGCAGGGGGTATTCACCCCTCCACTTT. It translates to CASSLRGRGYSPLHF.

This clonotype was recorded at least ten times. V and J are TRBV2 and TRBJ1-2; the D gene is possibly TRBD1 (5 bases). This CDR3 region has 13 residues. Trimming left V 5 bases short and J 3 bases short, with 10 bases between. Per germline, CDR1 SNHLY and CDR2 FYNNEI. CDR3 region: CASSSGGDYGYTF. In DNA form, the CDR3 reads TGTGCCAGCAGTTCCGGGGGAGACTATGGCTACACCTTC.

The chain carries TRBV29-1 and TRBJ1-2, with 7 bases lining up with TRBD1. This CDR3 has 14 amino acids. Germline CDR1 is SQVTM and CDR2 is ANQGSEA. Losses at the gene ends were 5 bases for V and 6 bases for J; bases not matched to a gene: 12. CDR3 protein: CSVRPGQLSNGYTF. The CDR3 coding sequence is TGCAGCGTTCGACCGGGACAGCTTAGTAATGGCTACACCTTC.

Concerning this clonotype: It may be a read error: a sequence one base away is much more abundant. The CDR3 DNA reads TGTGCCAGCAGTGTCCGCAAAGGAGCGGGAGGGCCCGGTGAGCAGTTCTTC. Its protein product is CASSVRKGAGGPGEQFF. The J gene is TRBJ2-1, the V gene TRBV12-3 or TRBV12-4, with TRBD2 matching over 10 bases. J was trimmed by 9 bases and V by 5 bases; bases with no gene match: 16. This CDR3 contains 17 residues.